These 27 T cell receptor beta chains originate from one sample sequenced in a study of blood T cells in healthy people across ages. Using a J-beta primer mix together with a sample-barcoded 5' primer, a second PCR was run for roughly 7 to 11 cycles. One entry per CDR3 protein results from TCRdb running MiXCR on the 5' RACE reads. In the table there are 780,000 or so distinct CDR3 sequences, more than 50% of which are singletons. The specimen sequenced was blood. The receptors derive from a man aged 35 to 55 in good health.

This clonotype has a count of ten or more. A read error may produce the germline difference seen at one junction end. The genes are TRBV28 and TRBJ2-7; D gene unclear. Germline values: CDR1 MDHEN, CDR2 SYDVKM. This CDR3 comprises 12 residues. CDR3 in DNA: TGTGCCAGCAGCTTATTGTCCTACGAGCAGTACTTC. This sequence encodes CASSLLSYEQYF.

V gene TRBV7-9 combines with J gene TRBJ2-1; TRBD2 aligns across 9 bases. J lost 8 bases, V lost 5 bases, and 10 bases had no gene match. The length of the CDR3 is 15 residues. Germline V CDR1 and CDR2: SEHNR, FQNEAQ (reference sequence). The CDR3 bases are TGTGCCAGCAGCGCAAGCGGGAGGCCTTTTGATGAGCAGTTCTTC. This encodes CASSASGRPFDEQFF.

This chain uses TRBV12-3 or TRBV12-4 with TRBJ2-3, with D perhaps TRBD2 (5 bases). The CDR3 runs to 16 residues. V dropped 1 base and J dropped 4 bases, with 15 bases sitting between them. DNA of the CDR3: TGTGCCAGCAGTTTAGGACAACGAGGGTTCGCAGATACGCAGTATTTT. Translating it yields CASSLGQRGFADTQYF.

The rearrangement joins TRBV6-1 to TRBJ2-5; 11 bases are a match to TRBD2. This CDR3 has 15 amino acids. The trim removed 7 bases at V and 5 bases at J, leaving 9 bases unmatched. Germline loops: CDR1 MNHNS, CDR2 SASEGT. DNA of the CDR3: TGTGCCAGCAAAAGACTAGCGGGGTTCGGTGAGACCCAGTACTTC. This codes for CASKRLAGFGETQYF.

This rearrangement joins TRBV27 to TRBJ2-3; tentatively, D is TRBD1 (6 bases). The germline V gene encodes CDR1 MNHEY and CDR2 SMNVEV (reference sequence). The V end was cut by 8 bases, the J end by 6 bases, with 18 bases between. The CDR3 contains 14 residues. The CDR3 loop reads CASLNAGQGDTQYF. The CDR3 DNA sequence: TGTGCCAGCCTCAACGCAGGGCAGGGGGATACGCAGTATTTT.

The chain recombines TRBV6-6 with TRBJ2-3, with a tentative D call TRBD1 (6 bases). The germline V gene encodes CDR1 MNHNY and CDR2 SVGAGI (reference sequence). Trimming removed 2 bases at V and 2 bases at J, with 14 bases between. The CDR3 runs 16 residues. The CDR3 is CASSYPGQDPTDTQYF. The CDR3 DNA sequence: TGTGCCAGCAGTTACCCGGGACAAGACCCCACAGATACGCAGTATTTT.

This clonotype has only a few counts. The chain uses TRBV29-1 and TRBJ2-4; 8 bases are a match to TRBD1. Matching the DNA end better, TRBJ2-7 makes the J call doubtful. This CDR3 is built from 13 residues. CDR1 and CDR2 (germline): SQVTM, ANQGSEA. CDR3 in DNA: TGCAGCGTGCCCGGGACAGGTCACTACGAGCAGTACTTC. Amino acids: CSVPGTGHYEQYF.

This chain uses TRBV7-6 with TRBJ2-3; 10 bases agree with TRBD1. The V gene's germline CDR1 is SGHVS and CDR2 FNYEAQ. After removal of 4 bases from V and 2 bases from J, the junction contained 6 bases not matched to a gene. The CDR3 has 16 amino acids. The CDR3, as DNA: TGTGCCAGCAGCTACTCCGGGACAGGGGCCACAGATACGCAGTATTTT. Encoded protein: CASSYSGTGATDTQYF.

This chain links TRBV5-1 with TRBJ2-3; D call uncertain. V lost 0 bases, J lost 6 bases, and 11 bases lay in between. The germline gives CDR1 SGHRS, CDR2 YFSETQ. CDR3 length: 14 residues. The CDR3 region is CASSLEARSDTQYF. The CDR3, as DNA: TGCGCCAGCAGCTTGGAGGCTAGAAGTGATACGCAGTATTTT.

The chain is built from TRBV12-3 or TRBV12-4 and TRBJ2-3; no definite D call. Deletions cut 5 bases from V and 5 bases from J, with 11 bases between. The CDR3 extends over 13 amino acids. The chain's CDR3 is CASSPDLEDTQYF. Here the CDR3 DNA reads TGTGCCAGCAGTCCGGATCTGGAAGATACGCAGTATTTT.

The chain links TRBV7-7 to TRBJ2-1, with D unresolved. The CDR3 sequence is 16 residues long. The V end lost 1 base, the J end lost 0 bases, and 10 bases lay between the germline ends. Germline V gene lookup returns CDR1 SSHAT and CDR2 FNYEAQ (reference sequence). The DNA of the CDR3 is TGTGCCAGCAGCTTAGGCGAGGTGGGCTCCTACAATGAGCAGTTCTTC. This sequence encodes CASSLGEVGSYNEQFF.

This clonotype has only a few counts. The chain combines TRBV7-9 with TRBJ2-3, with D unclear. Looked up from germline, CDR1 is SEHNR and CDR2 is FQNEAQ (reference sequence). Trimming took off 5 bases at V and 2 bases at J, with 11 bases between the two ends. This CDR3 has 14 amino acids. The CDR3 nucleotides read TGTGCCAGCAGCCCCGTCTTCTACACAGATACGCAGTATTTT. It is translated as CASSPVFYTDTQYF.

The chain is built from TRBV20-1 and TRBJ2-1; 14 nucleotides line up with TRBD2. CDR3 length equals 22 residues. The V segment lost 1 base and the J segment 4 bases; nucleotides outside the gene matches: 21. Germline CDR1 reads DFQATT; CDR2 reads SNEGSKA (reference sequence). DNA for the CDR3: TGCAGTGCTAGAGGGGGCAGGGTAGGACTAGCGGGGGGCTTCCCCCTTTACAATGAGCAGTTCTTC. Translating it yields CSARGGRVGLAGGFPLYNEQFF.

This sequence joins TRBV5-1 and TRBJ2-1; 7 bases are shared with TRBD1. The CDR3 has 16 amino acids. The V gene end was trimmed by 4 bases and the J gene end by 2 bases; junction bases not matched to a gene: 9. Germline V lookup: CDR1 SGHRS, CDR2 YFSETQ. The CDR3, as DNA: TGCGCCAGCAGCCCGGTGGACAGGTTAGCCTACAATGAGCAGTTCTTC. It codes for CASSPVDRLAYNEQFF.

The CDR3 DNA is TGCAGTGCTAGAAATCCGGGACTAGCGGGACGCGAGCAGTACTTC. This sequence encodes CSARNPGLAGREQYF. The chain joins TRBV20-1 to TRBJ2-7; 13 bases map to TRBD2. The CDR3 loop spans 15 amino acids. V gave up 2 bases and J gave up 6 bases; unmatched junction bases: 7. Germline values: CDR1 DFQATT, CDR2 SNEGSKA (reference sequence).

This clonotype has more than one count but fewer than ten. The chain joins TRBV10-3 to TRBJ2-7; the D gene could be TRBD1 or TRBD2 (5 bases each). The CDR3 loop spans 17 amino acids. V lost 2 bases and J lost 1, with 18 bases in between. Germline lookup yields CDR1 ENHRY and CDR2 SYGVKD. The CDR3 spells CAISELSFTGLSYEQYF. The CDR3, as DNA: TGTGCCATCAGTGAGCTCAGTTTTACAGGACTGTCCTACGAGCAGTACTTC.

This clonotype was counted a few times. V usage is TRBV20-1 and J usage is TRBJ2-3; D possibly matches TRBD1 or TRBD2 (6 bases each). The CDR3 spans 13 residues. CDR1 is DFQATT, CDR2 SNEGSKA, per germline (reference sequence). The CDR3, as DNA: TGCAGCGTGGAGGGGGAGGTGACAGATACGCAGTATTTT. This sequence encodes CSVEGEVTDTQYF.

This chain links TRBV20-1 with TRBJ2-6, with D unresolved. This CDR3 comprises 13 residues. Looked up from germline, CDR1 is DFQATT and CDR2 is SNEGSKA (reference sequence). V gave up 8 bases and J gave up 2 bases, with 10 bases separating them. CDR3 loop: CSLMTTGANVLTF. The CDR3 nucleotides are TGCAGTTTAATGACGACTGGGGCCAACGTCCTGACTTTC.

Ten or more counts support this clonotype. For the CDR3, the DNA is TGTGCCAGCAGCTTAGGATGGACAACGATGGGGGATACGCAGTATTTT. Protein product: CASSLGWTTMGDTQYF. The chain links TRBV7-2 to TRBJ2-3; D possibly corresponds to TRBD1 (5 bases). The CDR3 runs 16 residues. Between the trimmed V and J ends, which lost 1 base and 6 bases, there was a span of 17 bases. The germline gives CDR1 SGHTA, CDR2 FQGNSA.

The chain has TRBV27 and TRBJ1-2; D is unclear. This CDR3 has 12 amino acids. The germline gives CDR1 MNHEY, CDR2 SMNVEV (reference sequence). Trimming shortened V by 5 bases and J by 3 bases, and 7 bases separated the two germline ends. The CDR3 spells CASSPGHYGYTF. CDR3 DNA: TGTGCCAGCAGTCCCGGTCACTATGGCTACACCTTC.

This clonotype has a handful of counts. The chain recombines TRBV5-6 with TRBJ2-5; 12 positions agree with TRBD1. This CDR3 contains 16 residues. CDR1 SGHDT and CDR2 YYEEEE come from the germline V gene. The V gene end was trimmed by 3 bases and the J gene end by 4 bases; junction bases not matched to a gene: 7. CDR3 region: CASSWGQGAGGETQYF. The CDR3 nucleotides are TGTGCCAGCAGCTGGGGACAGGGGGCTGGAGGAGAGACCCAGTACTTC.

V gene TRBV27 combines with J gene TRBJ1-1; D remains unclear. V lost 3 bases to trimming and J lost 12 bases, with 11 bases between them. The CDR3 is 11 amino acids. Per germline, CDR1 MNHEY and CDR2 SMNVEV (reference sequence). CDR3 in DNA: TGTGCCAGCAGTTTTGGTCTCTATACTTTCTTT. Protein product: CASSFGLYTFF.

This clonotype turned up a few times. V usage is TRBV3-1 and J usage is TRBJ2-7; D assignment may be TRBD1 or TRBD2 (5 bases each). V dropped 0 bases and J dropped 0 bases, with 12 bases sitting between them. The germline V gene encodes CDR1 LGHDT and CDR2 YNNKEL (reference sequence). This CDR3 spans 16 amino acids. The CDR3 is CASSQDGGIGSYEQYF. The CDR3 bases are TGTGCCAGCAGCCAAGATGGGGGAATAGGCTCCTACGAGCAGTACTTC.

This clonotype has just a few counts. The chain recombines TRBV7-9 with TRBJ2-5; perhaps TRBD2 as D (6 bases). Trimming took 3 bases from V and 2 from J, leaving 25 bases between them. Germline lookup yields CDR1 SEHNR and CDR2 FQNEAQ (reference sequence). The CDR3 covers 19 residues. The CDR3 region is CASSFSTGRSGHKQETQYF. CDR3 nucleotides: TGTGCCAGCAGCTTCTCAACGGGGAGGAGTGGGCATAAACAAGAGACCCAGTACTTC. The entire variable domain, with the rest obtained from reference TRBV7-9 and TRBJ2-5, is as follows: DTGVSQNPRHKITKRGQNVTFRCDPISEHNRLYWYRQTLGQGPEFLTYFQNEAQLEKSRLLSDRFSAERPKGSFSTLEIQRTEQGDSAMYLCASSFSTGRSGHKQETQYFGPGTRLLVL.

There are a few counts of this clonotype. The chain is built from TRBV4-1 and TRBJ1-2, with TRBD1 as a possible D gene (5 bases). Trimming shortened V by 4 bases and J by 3 bases, and 21 bases separated the two germline ends. The CDR3 extends over 17 amino acids. Germline V CDR1 and CDR2: MGHRA, YSYEKL. This chain's CDR3 is CASSPPVGARDYYGYTF. The CDR3 DNA reads TGCGCCAGCAGCCCTCCGGTCGGGGCCAGAGATTACTATGGCTACACCTTC.

V is TRBV20-1 and J is TRBJ2-1; D possibly uses TRBD1 or TRBD2 (7 bases each). V dropped 4 bases and J dropped 3 bases, with 13 bases sitting between them. Germline V lookup: CDR1 DFQATT, CDR2 SNEGSKA (reference sequence). CDR3 length equals 14 residues. The CDR3 DNA reads as TGCAGTGCTAACGGGGGGACAGACTACAATGAGCAGTTCTTC. Translation: CSANGGTDYNEQFF.

The chain links TRBV6-6 to TRBJ1-1, with D tentatively TRBD1 (6 bases). V lost 7 bases, J lost 1 base, and 16 bases lay in between. The germline gives CDR1 MNHNY, CDR2 SVGAGI (reference sequence). This CDR3 is 15 amino acids long. The CDR3 reads CASTPLDRRNTEAFF. As DNA, the CDR3 is TGTGCCAGCACCCCGTTAGACAGGCGGAACACTGAAGCTTTCTTT.